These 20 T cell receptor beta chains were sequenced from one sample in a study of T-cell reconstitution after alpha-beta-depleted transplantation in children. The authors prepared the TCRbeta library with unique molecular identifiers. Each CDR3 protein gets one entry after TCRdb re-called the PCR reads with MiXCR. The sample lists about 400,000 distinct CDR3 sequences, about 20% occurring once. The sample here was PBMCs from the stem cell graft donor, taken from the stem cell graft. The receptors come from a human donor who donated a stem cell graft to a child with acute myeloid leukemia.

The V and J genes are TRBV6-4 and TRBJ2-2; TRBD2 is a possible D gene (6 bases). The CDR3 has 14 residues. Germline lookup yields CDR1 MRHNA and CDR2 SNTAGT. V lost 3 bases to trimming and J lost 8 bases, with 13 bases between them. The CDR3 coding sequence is TGTGCCAGCAGTGAGAAGGAGGGGCCTGGGGAGCTGTTTTTT. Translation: CASSEKEGPGELFF.

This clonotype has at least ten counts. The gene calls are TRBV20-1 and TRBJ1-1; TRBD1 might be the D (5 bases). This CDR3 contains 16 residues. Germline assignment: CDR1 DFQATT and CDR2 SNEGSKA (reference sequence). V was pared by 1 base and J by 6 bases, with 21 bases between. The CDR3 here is CSARVVMNAWDAEAFF. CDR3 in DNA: TGCAGTGCTAGAGTGGTCATGAATGCCTGGGACGCTGAAGCTTTCTTT.

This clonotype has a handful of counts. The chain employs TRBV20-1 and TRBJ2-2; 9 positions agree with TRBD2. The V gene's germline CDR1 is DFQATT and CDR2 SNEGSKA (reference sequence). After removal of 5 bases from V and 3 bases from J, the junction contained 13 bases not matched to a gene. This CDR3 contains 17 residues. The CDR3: CSARSLSGRKDTGELFF. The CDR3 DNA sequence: TGCAGTGCTCGTAGCCTTAGCGGGAGAAAGGACACCGGGGAGCTGTTTTTT.

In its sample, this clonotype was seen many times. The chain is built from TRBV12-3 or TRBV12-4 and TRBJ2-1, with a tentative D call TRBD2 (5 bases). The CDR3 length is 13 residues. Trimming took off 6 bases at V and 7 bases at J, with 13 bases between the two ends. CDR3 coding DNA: TGTGCCAGCAGCAGTTTAAGCGGAAATGAGCAGTTCTTC. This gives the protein CASSSLSGNEQFF.

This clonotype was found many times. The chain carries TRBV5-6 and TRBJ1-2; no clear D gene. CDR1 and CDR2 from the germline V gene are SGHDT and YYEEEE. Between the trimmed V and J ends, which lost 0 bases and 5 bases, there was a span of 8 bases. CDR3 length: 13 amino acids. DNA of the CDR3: TGTGCCAGCAGCTTGGTCCGGGGATATGGCTACACCTTC. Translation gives CASSLVRGYGYTF.

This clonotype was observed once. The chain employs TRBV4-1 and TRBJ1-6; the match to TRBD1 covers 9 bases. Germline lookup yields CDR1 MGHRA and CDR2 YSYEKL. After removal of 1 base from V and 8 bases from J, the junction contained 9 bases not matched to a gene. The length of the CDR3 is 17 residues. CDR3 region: CASSQVPRDRDYSPLHF. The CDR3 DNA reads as TGCGCCAGCAGCCAAGTCCCCCGGGACAGGGATTATTCACCCCTCCACTTT.

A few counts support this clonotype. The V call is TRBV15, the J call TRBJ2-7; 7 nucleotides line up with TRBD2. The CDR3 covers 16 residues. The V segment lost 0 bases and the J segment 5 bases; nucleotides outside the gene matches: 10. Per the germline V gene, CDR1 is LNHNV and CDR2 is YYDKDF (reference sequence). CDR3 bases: TGTGCCACCAGCAGAGAATTAGGACTAGACATCGACGAGCAGTACTTC. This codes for CATSRELGLDIDEQYF.

In DNA form, the CDR3 reads TGTGCCAGCAGCTTAGAGCCGGGACCCATCAATGAGCAGTTCTTC. Its protein product is CASSLEPGPINEQFF. The V call is TRBV11-2, the J call TRBJ2-1; tentatively, D is TRBD1 or TRBD2 (5 bases each). The CDR3 covers 15 residues. Germline CDR1 is SGHAT and CDR2 is FQNNGV. The V gene lost 0 bases and the J gene lost 6 bases, with 12 bases spanning the gap.

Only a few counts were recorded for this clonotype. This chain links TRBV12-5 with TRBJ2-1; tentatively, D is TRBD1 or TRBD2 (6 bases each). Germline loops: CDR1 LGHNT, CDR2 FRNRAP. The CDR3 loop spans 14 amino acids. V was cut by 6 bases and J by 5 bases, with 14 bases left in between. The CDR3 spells CASGGGGFNNEQFF. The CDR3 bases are TGTGCTAGTGGCGGAGGGGGTTTTAACAATGAGCAGTTCTTC.

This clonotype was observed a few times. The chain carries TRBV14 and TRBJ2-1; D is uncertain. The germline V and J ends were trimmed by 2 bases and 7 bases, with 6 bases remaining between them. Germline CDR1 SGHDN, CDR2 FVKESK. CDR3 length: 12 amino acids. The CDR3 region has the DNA TGTGCCAGCAGCCAAAGTGGGAATGAGCAGTTCTTC. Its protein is CASSQSGNEQFF.

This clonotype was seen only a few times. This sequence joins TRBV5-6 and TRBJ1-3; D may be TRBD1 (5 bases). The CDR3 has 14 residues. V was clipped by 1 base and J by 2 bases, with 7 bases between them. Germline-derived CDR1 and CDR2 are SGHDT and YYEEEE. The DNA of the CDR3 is TGTGCCAGCAGCTTGCGAGGGGCTGGAAACACCATATATTTT. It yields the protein CASSLRGAGNTIYF.

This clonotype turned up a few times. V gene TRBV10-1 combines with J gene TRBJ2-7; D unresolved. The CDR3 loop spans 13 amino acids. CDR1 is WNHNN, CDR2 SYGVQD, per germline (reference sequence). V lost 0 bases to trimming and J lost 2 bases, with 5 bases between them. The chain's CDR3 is CASSESSPYEQYF. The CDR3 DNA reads TGCGCCAGCAGTGAGTCGTCCCCCTACGAGCAGTACTTC.

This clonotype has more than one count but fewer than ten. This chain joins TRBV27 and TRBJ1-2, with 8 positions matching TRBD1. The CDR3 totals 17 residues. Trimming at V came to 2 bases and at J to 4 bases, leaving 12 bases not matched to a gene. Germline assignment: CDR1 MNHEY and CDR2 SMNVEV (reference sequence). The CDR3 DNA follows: TGTGCCAGCAGTTTAAAACCCCCTACAGGGGGGGGCTATGGCTACACCTTC. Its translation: CASSLKPPTGGGYGYTF.

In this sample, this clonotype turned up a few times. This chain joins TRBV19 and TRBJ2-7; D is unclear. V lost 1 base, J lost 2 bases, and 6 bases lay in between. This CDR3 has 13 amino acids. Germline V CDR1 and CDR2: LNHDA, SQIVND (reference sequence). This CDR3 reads CASSIGPAYEQYF. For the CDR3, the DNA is TGTGCCAGTAGTATAGGCCCGGCCTACGAGCAGTACTTC.

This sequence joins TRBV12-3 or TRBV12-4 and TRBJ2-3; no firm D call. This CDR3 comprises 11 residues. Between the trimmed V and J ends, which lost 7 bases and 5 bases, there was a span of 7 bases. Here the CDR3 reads CASKSVDTQYF. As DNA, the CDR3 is TGTGCCAGCAAGTCAGTAGATACGCAGTATTTT.

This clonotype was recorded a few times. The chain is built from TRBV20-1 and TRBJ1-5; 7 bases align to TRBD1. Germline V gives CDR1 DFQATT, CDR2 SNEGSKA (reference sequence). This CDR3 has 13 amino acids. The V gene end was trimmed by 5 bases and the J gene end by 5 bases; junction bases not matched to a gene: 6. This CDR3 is CSAPRQGDQPQHF. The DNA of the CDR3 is TGCAGTGCTCCCAGACAGGGCGATCAGCCCCAGCATTTT.

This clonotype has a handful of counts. CDR3 DNA: TGTGCCAGCCGGAGTAGGCAGGGGGTGTCCTACGAGCAGTACTTC. Translation: CASRSRQGVSYEQYF. V gene TRBV7-2 combines with J gene TRBJ2-7; TRBD1 agrees at 7 bases. With V trimmed by 8 bases and J by 1 base, 11 bases remained unmatched. CDR1 and CDR2 from the germline V gene are SGHTA and FQGNSA. The CDR3 runs 15 residues.

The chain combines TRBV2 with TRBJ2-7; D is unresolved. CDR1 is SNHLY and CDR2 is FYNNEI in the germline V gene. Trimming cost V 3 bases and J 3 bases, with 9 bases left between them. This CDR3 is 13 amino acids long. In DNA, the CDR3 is TGTGCCAGCAGTGACAAGGTGGGCTACGAGCAGTACTTC. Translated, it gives CASSDKVGYEQYF.

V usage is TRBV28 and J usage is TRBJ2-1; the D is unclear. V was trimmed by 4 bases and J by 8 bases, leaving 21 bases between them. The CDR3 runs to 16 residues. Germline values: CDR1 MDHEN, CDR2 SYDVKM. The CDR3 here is CASSSPGGRYGDEQFF. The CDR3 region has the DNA TGTGCCAGCAGTTCCCCCGGCGGCAGGTACGGCGATGAGCAGTTCTTC. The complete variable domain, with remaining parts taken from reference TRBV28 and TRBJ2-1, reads DVKVTQSSRYLVKRTGEKVFLECVQDMDHENMFWYRQDPGLGLRLIYFSYDVKMKEKGDIPEGYSVSREKKERFSLILESASTNQTSMYLCASSSPGGRYGDEQFFGPGTRLTVL.

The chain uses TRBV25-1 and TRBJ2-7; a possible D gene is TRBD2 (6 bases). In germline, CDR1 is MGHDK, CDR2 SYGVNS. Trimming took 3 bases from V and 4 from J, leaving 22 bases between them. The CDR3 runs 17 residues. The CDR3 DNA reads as TGTGCCAGCAGTGACATGCGCACGGGATTCGGGGGTTACGAGCAGTACTTC. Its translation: CASSDMRTGFGGYEQYF.